A selection of T cell receptor beta chains follows, all from one sample in a study of identical twins. TCRdb redid the calling of the 5' RACE reads with MiXCR, one entry per CDR3 protein. The table shows a few hundred thousand distinct CDR3 sequences, with roughly 9.8% occurring only once. These sequences were also reported in another study, on yellow fever vaccine responses in identical twins.

Sequencing was carried out using CD8+ T cells sorted from blood. The receptors come from a woman between 18 and 29 years old in good health. The CDR3 runs from the conserved cysteine through the conserved F or W. The D gene is left open where the match is weak. Expanded clones are given a class, and other clones once, few, many or no size at all.

J gene	D gene	V gene	clone size	CDR3 protein	CDR3 DNA
TRBJ2-7	-	TRBV2	many	CASSEGVGPRSYEQYF	TGTGCCAGCAGTGAAGGGGTGGGCCCTCGCTCCTACGAGCAGTACTTC
TRBJ2-2	TRBD2	TRBV27	many	CASSFGGRGTGELFF	TGTGCCAGCAGTTTTGGCGGGAGAGGCACCGGGGAGCTGTTTTTT
TRBJ2-1	-	TRBV7-9	many	CASSSLGGEQFF	TGTGCCAGCAGCTCTCTAGGGGGTGAGCAGTTCTTC
TRBJ1-3	TRBD1	TRBV20-1	-	CSAHPGQISGNTIYF	TGCAGTGCGCATCCGGGACAGATCTCTGGAAACACCATATATTTT
TRBJ2-3	-	TRBV3-1	many	CASSQDLGPPTSTDTQYF	TGTGCCAGCAGCCAAGATCTAGGACCCCCCACTAGCACAGATACGCAGTATTTT
TRBJ1-5	TRBD1	TRBV12-3/TRBV12-4	many	CASSFEHRGQPQHF	TGTGCCAGCAGTTTTGAACACAGGGGACAGCCCCAGCATTTT
TRBJ2-2	-	TRBV7-3	many	CASSRDGPNTGELFF	TGTGCCAGCAGCCGTGACGGACCGAACACCGGGGAGCTGTTTTTT
TRBJ2-1	-	TRBV11-2	many	CASSLGWNEQFF	TGTGCCAGCAGCTTGGGGTGGAATGAGCAGTTCTTC
TRBJ2-5	TRBD2	TRBV12-3/TRBV12-4	-	CASRTSGSFQETQYF	TGTGCCAGCAGGACTAGCGGGAGTTTCCAAGAGACCCAGTACTTC
TRBJ2-2	TRBD2	TRBV24-1	-	CATSDLGTSGGASTGELFF	TGTGCCACCAGTGATCTAGGGACTAGCGGGGGGGCTAGCACCGGGGAGCTGTTTTTT
TRBJ2-2	-	TRBV6-4	many	CASSQGFTGELFF	TGTGCCAGCAGCCAGGGTTTCACCGGGGAGCTGTTTTTT
TRBJ2-6	-	TRBV28	-	CASSLRTAYSGANVLTF	TGTGCCAGCAGTTTGAGGACAGCCTATTCTGGGGCCAACGTCCTGACTTTC
TRBJ2-2	-	TRBV6-4	many	CASTPRGGTGELFF	TGTGCCAGCACTCCAAGAGGAGGAACCGGGGAGCTGTTTTTT
TRBJ2-1	-	TRBV12-3/TRBV12-4	many	CASGIIGEQFF	TGTGCCAGCGGTATTATAGGTGAGCAGTTCTTC
TRBJ2-1	TRBD1	TRBV5-8	-	CASSLAQGVYNEQFF	TGTGCCAGCAGCTTGGCACAGGGGGTTTACAATGAGCAGTTCTTC
TRBJ2-1	TRBD2	TRBV6-2/TRBV6-3	-	CASSPLTSGSYNEQFF	TGTGCCAGCAGTCCCTTGACTAGCGGGTCCTACAATGAGCAGTTCTTC
TRBJ2-3	-	TRBV20-1	-	CSAREAGRDTQYF	TGCAGTGCTAGAGAAGCAGGGCGAGATACGCAGTATTTT
TRBJ1-1	-	TRBV20-1	few	CSASALEAMNTEAFF	TGCAGTGCTAGCGCCTTGGAAGCCATGAACACTGAAGCTTTCTTT
TRBJ2-3	-	TRBV5-1	few	CASSSWTVTDTQYF	TGCGCCAGCAGCTCCTGGACGGTCACAGATACGCAGTATTTT
TRBJ1-1	-	TRBV11-2	few	CASSYKYGEAFF	TGTGCCAGCAGCTACAAGTATGGTGAAGCTTTCTTT
TRBJ1-4	-	TRBV25-1	few	CASSAGLTTNEKLFF	TGTGCCAGCAGTGCCGGACTTACAACTAATGAAAAACTGTTTTTT
TRBJ2-7	TRBD1	TRBV19	few	CASSGRDRAYEQYF	TGTGCCAGTAGTGGCCGGGACAGGGCCTACGAGCAGTACTTC
TRBJ2-1	-	TRBV28	-	CASDDSVRNEQFF	TGTGCCAGCGACGACAGTGTGCGCAATGAGCAGTTCTTC
TRBJ2-4	-	TRBV10-1	-	CASSGQVNIQYF	TGCGCCAGCAGTGGACAGGTTAACATTCAGTACTTC
TRBJ2-7	TRBD1	TRBV9	many	CASSSGQGANEQYF	TGTGCCAGCAGCTCTGGACAGGGGGCGAACGAGCAGTACTTC
TRBJ2-5	-	TRBV12-3/TRBV12-4	many	CASSPQGGQETQYF	TGTGCCAGCAGTCCACAGGGGGGGCAAGAGACCCAGTACTTC
TRBJ2-1	TRBD2	TRBV12-3/TRBV12-4	many	CASSLRAGGYNEQFF	TGTGCCAGCAGTTTACGGGCGGGGGGATACAATGAGCAGTTCTTC